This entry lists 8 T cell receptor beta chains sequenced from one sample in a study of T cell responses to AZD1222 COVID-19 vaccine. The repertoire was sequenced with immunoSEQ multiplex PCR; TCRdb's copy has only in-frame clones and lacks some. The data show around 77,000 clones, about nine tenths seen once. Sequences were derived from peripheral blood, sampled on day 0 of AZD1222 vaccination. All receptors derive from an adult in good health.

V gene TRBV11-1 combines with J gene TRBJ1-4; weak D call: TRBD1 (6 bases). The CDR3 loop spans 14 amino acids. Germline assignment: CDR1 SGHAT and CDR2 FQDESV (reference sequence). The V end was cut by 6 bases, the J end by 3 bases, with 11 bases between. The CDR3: CASSDRSANEKLFF. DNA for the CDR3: TGTGCCAGCAGTGACAGGTCTGCTAATGAAAAACTGTTTTTT.

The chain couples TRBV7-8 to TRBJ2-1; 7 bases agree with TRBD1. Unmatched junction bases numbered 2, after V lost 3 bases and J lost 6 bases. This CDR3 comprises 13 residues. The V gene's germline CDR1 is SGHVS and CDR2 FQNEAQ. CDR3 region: CASSFGQANEQFF. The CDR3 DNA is TGTGCCAGCAGCTTCGGACAGGCCAATGAGCAGTTCTTC.

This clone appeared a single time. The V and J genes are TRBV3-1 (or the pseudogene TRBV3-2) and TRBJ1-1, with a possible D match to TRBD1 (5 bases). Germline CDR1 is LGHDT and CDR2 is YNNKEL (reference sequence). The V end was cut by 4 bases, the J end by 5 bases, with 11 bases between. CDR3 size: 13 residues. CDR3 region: CASSRGGETEAFF. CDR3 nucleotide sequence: TGTGCCAGCAGCCGAGGAGGGGAAACTGAAGCTTTCTTT.

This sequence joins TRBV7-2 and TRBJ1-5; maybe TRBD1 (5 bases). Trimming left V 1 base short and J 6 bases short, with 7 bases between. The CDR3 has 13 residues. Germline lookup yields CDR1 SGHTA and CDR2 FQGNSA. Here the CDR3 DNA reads TGTGCCAGCAGCTTAGTAGGGACTCAGCCCCAGCATTTT. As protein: CASSLVGTQPQHF.

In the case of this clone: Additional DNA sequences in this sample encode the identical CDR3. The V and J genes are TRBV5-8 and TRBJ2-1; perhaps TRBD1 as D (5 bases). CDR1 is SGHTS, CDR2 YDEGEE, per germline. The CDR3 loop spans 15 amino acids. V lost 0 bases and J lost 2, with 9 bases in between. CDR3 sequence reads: CASSLGQGTYNEQFF. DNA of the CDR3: TGTGCCAGCAGCTTGGGGCAGGGAACCTACAATGAGCAGTTCTTC.

The CDR3 region is CASSQDLGQPQHF. The DNA of the CDR3 is TGCGCCAGCAGCCAAGATCTAGGTCAGCCCCAGCATTTT. V and J are TRBV4-3 and TRBJ1-5, with no clear D. The CDR3 contains 13 residues. Germline V gives CDR1 LGHNA, CDR2 YSLEER. V lost 0 bases and J lost 6, with 6 bases in between.

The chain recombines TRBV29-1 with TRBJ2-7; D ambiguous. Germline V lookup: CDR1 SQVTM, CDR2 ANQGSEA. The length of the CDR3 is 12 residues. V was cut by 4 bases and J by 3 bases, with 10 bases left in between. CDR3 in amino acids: CSVVHPNYEQYF. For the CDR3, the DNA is TGCAGCGTTGTTCACCCTAACTACGAGCAGTACTTC.

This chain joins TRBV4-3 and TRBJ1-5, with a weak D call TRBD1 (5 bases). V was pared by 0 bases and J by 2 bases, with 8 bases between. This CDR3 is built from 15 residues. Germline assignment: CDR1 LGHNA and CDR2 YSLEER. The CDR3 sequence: CASSQEWGRNQPQHF. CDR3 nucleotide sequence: TGCGCCAGCAGCCAAGAGTGGGGCCGCAATCAGCCCCAGCATTTT.